This T cell receptor beta chain was sequenced in a study of blood T cell repertoires in COVID-19. Study-level information: Nucleic acid was either cDNA or gDNA, and it came from T cells, B-cell-depleted T cells, or PBMCs.

In terms of age and location, participants ranged from roughly 18 to 95 years and lived in approximately 26 US areas. Recovery meant two consecutive negative NP/OP PCR tests, professional clearance, or resolved symptoms. Clones were read by immunoSEQ multiplex PCR, and TCRdb kept only the in-frame ones, dropping some. The sample has some 250,000 clones; 75% to 90% are singletons. J was trimmed by 4 bases and V by 9 bases; bases with no gene match: 12. Germline CDR1 SGHNT, CDR2 YYREEE (reference sequence). The CDR3 has 16 amino acids. Sequences were obtained from PBMCs or T cells enriched from blood (not recorded which). The V and J genes are TRBV5-4 and TRBJ2-2; TRBD2 aligns across 10 bases. The TCR was taken from a woman aged 50 to 65 who had recovered from COVID-19. CDR3 amino acids: CATATLAGGPTGELFF. CDR3 in DNA: TGTGCCACCGCAACCTTAGCGGGAGGCCCCACCGGGGAGCTGTTTTTT.